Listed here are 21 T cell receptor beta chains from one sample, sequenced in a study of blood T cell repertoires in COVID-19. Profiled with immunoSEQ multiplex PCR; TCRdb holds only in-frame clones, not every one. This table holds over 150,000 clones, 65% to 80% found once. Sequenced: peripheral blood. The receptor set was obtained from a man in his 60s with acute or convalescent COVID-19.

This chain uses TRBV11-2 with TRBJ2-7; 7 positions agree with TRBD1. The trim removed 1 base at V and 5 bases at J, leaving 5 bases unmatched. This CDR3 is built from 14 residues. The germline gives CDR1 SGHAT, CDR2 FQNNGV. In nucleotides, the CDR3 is TGTGCCAGCAGCTTAGGACAGGGACGCGACGAGCAGTACTTC. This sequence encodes CASSLGQGRDEQYF.

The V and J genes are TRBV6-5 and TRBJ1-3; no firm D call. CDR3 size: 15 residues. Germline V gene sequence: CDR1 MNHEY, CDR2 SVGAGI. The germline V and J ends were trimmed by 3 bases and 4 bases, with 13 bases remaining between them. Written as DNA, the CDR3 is TGTGCCAGCAGTTATAATGGAAGGAGGGGAAACACCATATATTTT. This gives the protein CASSYNGRRGNTIYF.

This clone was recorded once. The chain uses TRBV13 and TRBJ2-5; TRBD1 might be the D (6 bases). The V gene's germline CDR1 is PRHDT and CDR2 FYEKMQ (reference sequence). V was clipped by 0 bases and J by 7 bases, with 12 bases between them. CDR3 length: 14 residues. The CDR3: CASSLGTGGRTQYF. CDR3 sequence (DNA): TGTGCCAGCAGCTTAGGGACAGGCGGACGGACCCAGTACTTC.

The CDR3 nucleotides read TGTGCCAGCAGCGTCGTGGGAGCGGGGAACACTGAAGCTTTCTTT. Its protein is CASSVVGAGNTEAFF. The rearrangement links TRBV9 to TRBJ1-1; D is ambiguous. Germline loops: CDR1 SGDLS, CDR2 YYNGEE. The germline V and J ends were trimmed by 2 bases and 1 base, with 12 bases remaining between them. CDR3 length equals 15 residues. The variable domain in full, completed from reference TRBV9 and TRBJ1-1, reads DSGVTQTPKHLITATGQRVTLRCSPRSGDLSVYWYQQSLDQGLQFLIQYYNGEERAKGNILERFSAQQFPDLHSELNLSSLELGDSALYFCASSVVGAGNTEAFFGQGTRLTVV.

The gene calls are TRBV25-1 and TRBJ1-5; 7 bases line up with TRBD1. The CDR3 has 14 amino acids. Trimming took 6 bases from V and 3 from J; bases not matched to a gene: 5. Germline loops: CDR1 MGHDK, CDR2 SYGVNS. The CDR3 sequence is CASRETGINQPQHF. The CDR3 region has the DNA TGTGCCAGCAGGGAGACAGGGATCAATCAGCCCCAGCATTTT.

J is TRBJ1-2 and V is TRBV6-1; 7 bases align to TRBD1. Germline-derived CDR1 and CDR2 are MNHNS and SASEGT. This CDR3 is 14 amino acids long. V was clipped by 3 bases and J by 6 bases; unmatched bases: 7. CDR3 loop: CASSDLPGGNGYTF. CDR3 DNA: TGTGCCAGCAGTGATCTTCCAGGGGGAAATGGCTACACCTTC.

The DNA for the CDR3 is TGTGCCAGCAGTTCTACAGGGTTCGACGAGCAGTACTTC. Translation gives CASSSTGFDEQYF. The chain is built from TRBV27 and TRBJ2-7; D is possibly TRBD1 (6 bases). The CDR3 has 13 residues. Trimming removed 4 bases from V and 5 bases from J, with 12 bases in between. Germline CDR1 and CDR2: MNHEY and SMNVEV (reference sequence).

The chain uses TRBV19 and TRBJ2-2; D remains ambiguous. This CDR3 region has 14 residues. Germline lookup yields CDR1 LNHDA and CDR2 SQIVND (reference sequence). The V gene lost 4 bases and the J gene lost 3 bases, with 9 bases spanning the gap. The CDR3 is CASSRGTDTGELFF. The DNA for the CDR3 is TGTGCCAGTAGTAGAGGTACCGACACCGGGGAGCTGTTTTTT.

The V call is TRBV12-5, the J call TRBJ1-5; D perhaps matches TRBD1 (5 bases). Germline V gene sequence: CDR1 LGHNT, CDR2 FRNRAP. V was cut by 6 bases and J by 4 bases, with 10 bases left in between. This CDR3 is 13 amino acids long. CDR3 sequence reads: CASGTQGNQPQHF. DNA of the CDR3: TGTGCTAGTGGCACTCAGGGAAATCAGCCCCAGCATTTT.

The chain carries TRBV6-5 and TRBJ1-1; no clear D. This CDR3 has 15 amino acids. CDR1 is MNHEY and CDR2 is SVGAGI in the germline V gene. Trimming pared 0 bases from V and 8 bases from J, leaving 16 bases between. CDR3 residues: CASSYSRAGLREAFF. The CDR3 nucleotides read TGTGCCAGCAGTTACTCGAGGGCAGGCCTCAGGGAAGCTTTCTTT.

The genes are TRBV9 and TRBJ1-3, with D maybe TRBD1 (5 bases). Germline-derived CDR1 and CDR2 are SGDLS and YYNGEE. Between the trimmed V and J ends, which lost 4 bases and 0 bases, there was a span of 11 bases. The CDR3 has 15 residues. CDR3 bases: TGTGCCAGCAGCCCGACAGTCAGCTCTGGAAACACCATATATTTT. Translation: CASSPTVSSGNTIYF.

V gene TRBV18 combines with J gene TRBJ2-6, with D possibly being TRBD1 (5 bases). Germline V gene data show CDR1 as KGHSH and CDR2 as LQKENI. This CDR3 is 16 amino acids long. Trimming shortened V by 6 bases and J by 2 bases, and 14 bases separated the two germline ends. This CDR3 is CASSLRDLPGANVLTF. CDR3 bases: TGTGCCAGCTCTCTCAGGGATCTGCCTGGGGCCAACGTCCTGACTTTC. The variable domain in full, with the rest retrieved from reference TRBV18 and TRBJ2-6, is NAGVMQNPRHLVRRRGQEARLRCSPMKGHSHVYWYRQLPEEGLKFMVYLQKENIIDESGMPKERFSAEFPKEGPSILRIQQVVRGDSAAYFCASSLRDLPGANVLTFGAGSRLTVL.

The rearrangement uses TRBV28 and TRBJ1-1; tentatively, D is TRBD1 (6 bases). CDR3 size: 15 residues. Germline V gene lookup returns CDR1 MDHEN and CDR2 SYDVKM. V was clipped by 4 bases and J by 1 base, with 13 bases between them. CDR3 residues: CASSSGVGRNTEAFF. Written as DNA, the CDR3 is TGTGCCAGCAGTTCAGGGGTAGGGAGGAACACTGAAGCTTTCTTT.

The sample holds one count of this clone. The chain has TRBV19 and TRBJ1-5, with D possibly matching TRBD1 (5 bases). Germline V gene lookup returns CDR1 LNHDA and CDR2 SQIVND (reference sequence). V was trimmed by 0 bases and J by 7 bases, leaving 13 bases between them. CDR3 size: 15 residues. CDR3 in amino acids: CASSIDETEDQPQHF. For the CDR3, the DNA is TGTGCCAGTAGTATAGATGAGACAGAGGACCAGCCCCAGCATTTT.

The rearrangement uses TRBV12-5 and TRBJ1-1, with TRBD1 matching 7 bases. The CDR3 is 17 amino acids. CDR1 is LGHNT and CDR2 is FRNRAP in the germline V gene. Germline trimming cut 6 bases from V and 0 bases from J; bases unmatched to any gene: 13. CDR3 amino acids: CASGLGYRGQMNTEAFF. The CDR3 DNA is TGTGCTAGTGGACTAGGGTACAGGGGCCAAATGAACACTGAAGCTTTCTTT.

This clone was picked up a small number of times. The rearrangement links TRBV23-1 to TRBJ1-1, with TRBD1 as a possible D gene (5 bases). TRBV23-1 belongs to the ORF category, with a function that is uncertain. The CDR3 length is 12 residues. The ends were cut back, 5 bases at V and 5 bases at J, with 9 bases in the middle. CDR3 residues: CASSRGGTEAFF. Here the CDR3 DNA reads TGCGCCAGCAGTAGGGGTGGAACTGAAGCTTTCTTT.

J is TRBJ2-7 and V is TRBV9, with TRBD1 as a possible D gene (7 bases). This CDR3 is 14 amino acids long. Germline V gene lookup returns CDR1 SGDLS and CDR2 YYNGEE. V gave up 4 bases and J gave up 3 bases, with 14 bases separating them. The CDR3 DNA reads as TGTGCCAGCAGCCCAGGGGGGTCAAACTACGAGCAGTACTTC. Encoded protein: CASSPGGSNYEQYF.

The CDR3 is CASSDTGAALQETQYF. Written as DNA, the CDR3 is TGTGCCAGCAGCGATACAGGGGCGGCCCTCCAAGAGACCCAGTACTTC. The chain joins TRBV13 to TRBJ2-5; TRBD1 agrees at 7 bases. With V trimmed by 5 bases and J by 1 base, 10 bases remained unmatched. From germline, CDR1 is PRHDT and CDR2 FYEKMQ (reference sequence). CDR3 length: 16 amino acids.

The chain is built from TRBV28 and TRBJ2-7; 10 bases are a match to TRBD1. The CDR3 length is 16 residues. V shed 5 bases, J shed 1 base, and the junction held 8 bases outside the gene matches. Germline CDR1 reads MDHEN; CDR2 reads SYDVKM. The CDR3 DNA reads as TGTGCCAGCAGTCCTCGACAGGGGGCCCTATCCTACGAGCAGTACTTC. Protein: CASSPRQGALSYEQYF.

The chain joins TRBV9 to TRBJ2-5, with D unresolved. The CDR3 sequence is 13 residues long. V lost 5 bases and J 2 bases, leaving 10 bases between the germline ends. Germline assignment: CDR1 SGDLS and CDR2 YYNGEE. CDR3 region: CASSRTDQETQYF. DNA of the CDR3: TGTGCCAGCAGTCGAACAGATCAAGAGACCCAGTACTTC.

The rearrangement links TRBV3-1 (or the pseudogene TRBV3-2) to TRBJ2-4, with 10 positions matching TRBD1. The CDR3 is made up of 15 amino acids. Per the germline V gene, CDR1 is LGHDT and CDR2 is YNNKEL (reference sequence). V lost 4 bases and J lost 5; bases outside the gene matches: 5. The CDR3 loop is CASSLFGTGENIQYF. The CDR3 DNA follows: TGTGCCAGCAGCCTATTTGGGACAGGGGAAAACATTCAGTACTTC.